The clone carrying this TCR beta chain has just a few counts. As yet, its antigen is unknown. This sample is part of a study of T cell repertoires in cytomegalovirus infection. Study details: Indicated by public TCR beta signatures were CMV infection and matching HLA type. Regarding the study as a whole: The ex vivo response was dominated by HLA-C-restricted CMV-specific TCR beta clonotypes. Accumulated public TCR beta family frequency recognized individuals carrying CMV together with the relevant HLA.

TCRdb processed the reads anew with MiXCR; each CDR3 protein has one entry. Of a few hundred thousand distinct CDR3 sequences listed, 26% were seen once; the top ten hold 13%. J lost 6 bases, V lost 5 bases, and 4 bases had no gene match. CDR3 length: 14 residues. Germline V gene lookup returns CDR1 SGHAT and CDR2 FQNNGV. Sequencing was performed on PBMCs. V usage is TRBV11-2 and J usage is TRBJ2-1; 10 nucleotides align to TRBD2. This TCR was recovered from a human donor in good health (CMV status not recorded). Some clones in this sample may be carry-over from other donors' samples. CDR3 loop: CASSGSGRFNEQFF. The CDR3, as DNA: TGTGCCAGCAGCGGTAGCGGGAGGTTCAATGAGCAGTTCTTC.